The next 15 T cell receptor beta chains were all read from a single sample in a study of neoadjuvant anti-PD-1 for oral cavity cancer. The protocol was immunoSEQ multiplex PCR, while the TCRdb copy is restricted to in-frame clones and leaves out a portion. The sample has around 81,000 clones, about 80% seen once. The starting material was PBMCs, obtained before nivolumab (anti-PD-1) treatment. These receptors were collected from a person aged 35-79 years with oral cavity squamous cell carcinoma.

The chain carries TRBV30 and TRBJ1-3; D is uncertain. Trimming took 8 bases from V and 0 from J, leaving 8 bases between them. Germline V CDR1 and CDR2: GTSNPN, SVGIG (reference sequence). This CDR3 contains 12 residues. The CDR3 is CALDTSGNTIYF. The CDR3 region has the DNA TGTGCCCTTGACACCTCTGGAAACACCATATATTTT.

This chain joins TRBV5-1 and TRBJ1-5; weak D call: TRBD1 (6 bases). There are 14 residues in the CDR3. Germline CDR1 is SGHRS and CDR2 is YFSETQ. V was pared by 4 bases and J by 6 bases, with 14 bases between. CDR3 nucleotides: TGCGCCAGCAGCCAAGGTGGGGGGGCTCAGCCCCAGCATTTT. It specifies CASSQGGGAQPQHF.

This rearrangement joins TRBV7-6 to TRBJ2-1, with D possibly TRBD1 on 5 matching bases. CDR3 length equals 16 residues. V was shortened by 2 bases and J by 5 bases, with 16 bases between the two germline ends. CDR1 SGHVS and CDR2 FNYEAQ come from the germline V gene. DNA for the CDR3: TGTGCCAGCAGCTTACGATCAGGGCCGGCTGACAATGAGCAGTTCTTC. Amino acids: CASSLRSGPADNEQFF.

The chain links TRBV10-2 to TRBJ2-2; D is possibly TRBD1 (6 bases). From germline, CDR1 is WSHSY and CDR2 SAAADI. Between the trimmed V and J ends, which lost 5 bases and 1 base, there was a span of 8 bases. This CDR3 has 14 amino acids. The CDR3 protein is CASSKGQNTGELFF. In DNA form, the CDR3 reads TGCGCCAGCAGTAAGGGACAGAACACCGGGGAGCTGTTTTTT.

This clone was counted a single time. The chain links TRBV30 to TRBJ1-1, with D possibly matching TRBD1 (6 bases). The germline V gene has CDR1 GTSNPN and CDR2 SVGIG (reference sequence). CDR3 length equals 13 residues. This chain's CDR3 is CAGRGALNTEAFF. DNA of the CDR3: TGTGCTGGACGGGGGGCTCTGAACACTGAAGCTTTCTTT.

This sequence joins TRBV2 and TRBJ2-1; D gene ambiguous. The germline V and J ends were trimmed by 4 bases and 9 bases, with 7 bases remaining between them. The CDR3 runs 11 residues. The germline CDR1 and CDR2 sequences are SNHLY and FYNNEI. In nucleotides, the CDR3 is TGTGCCAGCAGTGGCGCGATTGAGCAGTTCTTC. Translated, it gives CASSGAIEQFF.

The V and J genes are TRBV11-3 and TRBJ2-7; TRBD2 matches at 14 bases. The V segment lost 5 bases and the J segment 5 bases; nucleotides outside the gene matches: 11. Germline V lookup: CDR1 SGHNT, CDR2 YENEEA. The CDR3 covers 17 residues. This CDR3 is CASSTGTSGSQKDEQYF. The CDR3 DNA reads as TGTGCCAGCAGCACGGGGACTAGCGGGAGTCAGAAAGACGAGCAGTACTTC. The full variable domain, its missing parts supplied by reference TRBV11-3 and TRBJ2-7, is EAGVVQSPRYKIIEKKQPVAFWCNPISGHNTLYWYLQNLGQGPELLIRYENEEAVDDSQLPKDRFSAERLKGVDSTLKIQPAELGDSAVYLCASSTGTSGSQKDEQYFGPGTRLTVT.

The rearrangement uses TRBV11-3 and TRBJ2-3, with TRBD1 matching 7 bases. This CDR3 has 14 residues. With V trimmed by 5 bases and J by 2 bases, 4 bases remained unmatched. Germline V gene lookup returns CDR1 SGHNT and CDR2 YENEEA. DNA of the CDR3: TGTGCCAGCAGCCGGGACAGCAACACAGATACGCAGTATTTT. Translating gives CASSRDSNTDTQYF.

Worth noting for this clone: In the same sample, other DNA sequences code for this CDR3. The CDR3 nucleotides are TGTGCCAGCAGTTTCAGGGGCGGGTCCTACGAGCAGTACTTC. Its translation is CASSFRGGSYEQYF. The chain uses TRBV28 and TRBJ2-7; maybe TRBD1 (6 bases). The V and J ends lost 3 bases and 1 base respectively, with 10 bases between them. CDR1 and CDR2 (germline): MDHEN, SYDVKM. The CDR3 totals 14 residues.

V is TRBV15 and J is TRBJ1-1; D gene unclear. With 1 base removed from V and 4 bases from J, the gap between germline ends came to 10 bases. The CDR3 sequence is 14 residues long. Germline V gives CDR1 LNHNV, CDR2 YYDKDF (reference sequence). CDR3 residues: CATSRVTRSTEAFF. The CDR3 DNA follows: TGTGCCACCAGCAGAGTAACCAGGAGCACTGAAGCTTTCTTT.

This clone was counted once. The chain joins TRBV5-1 to TRBJ2-3; 7 nucleotides match TRBD1. J was trimmed by 3 bases and V by 10 bases; bases with no gene match: 8. From germline, CDR1 is SGHRS and CDR2 YFSETQ. The CDR3 contains 13 residues. The CDR3 sequence: CASREGATDTQYF. The CDR3 DNA sequence: TGCGCCTCCCGTGAGGGGGCGACAGATACGCAGTATTTT.

The J gene is TRBJ2-3, the V gene TRBV19, with D tentatively TRBD1 (6 bases). The CDR3 is made up of 13 amino acids. Germline loops: CDR1 LNHDA, CDR2 SQIVND (reference sequence). V dropped 6 bases and J dropped 2 bases, with 9 bases sitting between them. The CDR3 nucleotides read TGTGCCAGTAGAAGGGGGAACACAGATACGCAGTATTTT. It specifies CASRRGNTDTQYF.

CDR3 in DNA: TGTGCCACCCTCGCTCCGGGACGCTCTGGAAACACCATATATTTT. It encodes CATLAPGRSGNTIYF. The chain employs TRBV6-6 and TRBJ1-3, with D maybe TRBD1 (5 bases). Trimming removed 10 bases at V and 0 bases at J, with 16 bases between. CDR3 length equals 15 residues. Germline lookup yields CDR1 MNHNY and CDR2 SVGAGI (reference sequence).

The chain recombines TRBV6-6 with TRBJ1-5, with 8 positions matching TRBD1. Germline-derived CDR1 and CDR2 are MNHNY and SVGAGI (reference sequence). The CDR3 is made up of 14 amino acids. V was pared by 5 bases and J by 3 bases, with 3 bases of the junction left unmatched. The CDR3 region has the DNA TGTGCCAGCAGTGGACAGGGCGACAATCAGCCCCAGCATTTT. Amino acids: CASSGQGDNQPQHF.

V is TRBV6-5 and J is TRBJ1-1, with D maybe TRBD1 (6 bases). V lost 8 bases and J lost 2, with 18 bases in between. CDR1 MNHEY and CDR2 SVGAGI come from the germline V gene. The CDR3 consists of 15 residues. The chain's CDR3 is CASYRTIQGNTEAFF. CDR3 nucleotides: TGTGCCAGCTACAGGACTATACAGGGTAACACTGAAGCTTTCTTT.